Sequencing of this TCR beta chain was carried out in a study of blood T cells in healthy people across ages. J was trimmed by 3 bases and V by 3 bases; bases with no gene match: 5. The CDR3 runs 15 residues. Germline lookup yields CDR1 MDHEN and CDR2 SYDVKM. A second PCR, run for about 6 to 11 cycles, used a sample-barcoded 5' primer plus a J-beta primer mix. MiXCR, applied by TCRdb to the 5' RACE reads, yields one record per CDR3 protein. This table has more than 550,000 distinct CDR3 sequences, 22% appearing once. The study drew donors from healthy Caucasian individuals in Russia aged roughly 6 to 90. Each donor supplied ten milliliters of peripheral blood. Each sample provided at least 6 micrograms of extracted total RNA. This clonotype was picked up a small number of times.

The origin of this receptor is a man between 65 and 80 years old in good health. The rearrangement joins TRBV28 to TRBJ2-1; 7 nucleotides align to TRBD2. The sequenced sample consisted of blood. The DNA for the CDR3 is TGTGCCAGCAGTTTTGCGGGAGAGTTCTACAATGAGCAGTTCTTC. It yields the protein CASSFAGEFYNEQFF. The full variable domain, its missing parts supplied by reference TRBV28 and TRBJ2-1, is DVKVTQSSRYLVKRTGEKVFLECVQDMDHENMFWYRQDPGLGLRLIYFSYDVKMKEKGDIPEGYSVSREKKERFSLILESASTNQTSMYLCASSFAGEFYNEQFFGPGTRLTVL.